The entry below describes one TCR beta chain. PCR used 60 Vbeta primers and 13 Jbeta primers. TCRdb's copy holds only in-frame clones and misses some; the assay was immunoSEQ multiplex PCR. This sample has under 200,000 clones, with roughly 87% found just once. The sample comes from a study of cytomegalovirus exposure and HLA in healthy donors. Germline CDR1 and CDR2: SGHDT and YYEEEE. The CDR3 consists of 13 residues. The V gene lost 3 bases and the J gene lost 7 bases, with 10 bases spanning the gap. This sequence joins TRBV5-6 and TRBJ2-2; no reliable D call. Sequencing input: PBMCs. The clonotype originates from a woman in her 50s in good health and CMV-seronegative. CDR3 in amino acids: CASSYANGGELFF. The CDR3, as DNA: TGTGCCAGCAGCTATGCCAACGGCGGGGAGCTGTTTTTT.